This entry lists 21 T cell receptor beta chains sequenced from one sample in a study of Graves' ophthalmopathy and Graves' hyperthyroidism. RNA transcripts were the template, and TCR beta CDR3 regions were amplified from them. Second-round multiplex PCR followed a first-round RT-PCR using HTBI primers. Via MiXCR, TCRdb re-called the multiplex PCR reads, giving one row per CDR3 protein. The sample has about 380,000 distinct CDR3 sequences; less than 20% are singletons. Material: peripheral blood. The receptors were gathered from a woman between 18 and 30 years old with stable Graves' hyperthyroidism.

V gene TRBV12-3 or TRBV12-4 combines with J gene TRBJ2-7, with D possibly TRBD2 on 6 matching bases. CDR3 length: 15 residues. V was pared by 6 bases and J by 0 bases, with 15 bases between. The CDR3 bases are TGTGCCAGCAGCCCAAGCGGGCTCAGCTCCTACGAGCAGTACTTC. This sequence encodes CASSPSGLSSYEQYF.

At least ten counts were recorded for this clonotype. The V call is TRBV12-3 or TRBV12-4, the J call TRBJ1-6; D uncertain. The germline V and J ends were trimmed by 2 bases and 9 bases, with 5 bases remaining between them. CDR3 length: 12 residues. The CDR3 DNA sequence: TGTGCCAGCAGTTTAAAGAGTTCACCCCTCCACTTT. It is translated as CASSLKSSPLHF.

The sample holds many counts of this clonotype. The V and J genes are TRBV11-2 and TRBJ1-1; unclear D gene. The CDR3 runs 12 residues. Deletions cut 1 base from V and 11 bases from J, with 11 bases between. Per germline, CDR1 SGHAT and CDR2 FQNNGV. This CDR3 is CASSLVSGFAFF. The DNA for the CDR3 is TGTGCCAGCAGCTTAGTCAGCGGGTTTGCTTTCTTT.

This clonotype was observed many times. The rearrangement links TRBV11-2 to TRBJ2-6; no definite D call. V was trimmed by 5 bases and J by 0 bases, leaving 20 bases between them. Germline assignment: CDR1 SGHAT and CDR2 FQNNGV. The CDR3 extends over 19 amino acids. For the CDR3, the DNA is TGTGCCAGCAGCGCGCTTGGGCAGGCCATGCTCTCTGGGGCCAACGTCCTGACTTTC. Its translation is CASSALGQAMLSGANVLTF. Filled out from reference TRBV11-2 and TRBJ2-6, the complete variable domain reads EAGVAQSPRYKIIEKRQSVAFWCNPISGHATLYWYQQILGQGPKLLIQFQNNGVVDDSQLPKDRFSAERLKGVDSTLKIQPAKLEDSAVYLCASSALGQAMLSGANVLTFGAGSRLTVL.

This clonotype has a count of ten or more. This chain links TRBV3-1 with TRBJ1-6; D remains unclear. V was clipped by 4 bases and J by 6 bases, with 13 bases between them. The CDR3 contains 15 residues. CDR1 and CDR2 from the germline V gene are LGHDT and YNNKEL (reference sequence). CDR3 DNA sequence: TGTGCCAGCAGCCGCCCTGACGGCCGTAATTCACCCCTCCACTTT. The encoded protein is CASSRPDGRNSPLHF.

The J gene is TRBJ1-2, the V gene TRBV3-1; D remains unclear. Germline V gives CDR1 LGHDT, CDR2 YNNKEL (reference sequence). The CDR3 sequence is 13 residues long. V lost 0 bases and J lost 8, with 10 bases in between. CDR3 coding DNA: TGTGCCAGCAGCCAAGAGACTACTTTCGGCTACACCTTC. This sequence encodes CASSQETTFGYTF.

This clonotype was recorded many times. CDR3 loop: CASSSPGVAGNTIYF. CDR3 coding DNA: TGTGCCAGCAGCTCCCCGGGTGTCGCTGGAAACACCATATATTTT. The genes are TRBV11-2 and TRBJ1-3; D is ambiguous. This CDR3 has 15 residues. V lost 4 bases, J lost 2 bases, and 12 bases lay in between. In germline, CDR1 is SGHAT, CDR2 FQNNGV. The full variable domain, in which reference TRBV11-2 and TRBJ1-3 provide the parts outside the CDR3, is EAGVAQSPRYKIIEKRQSVAFWCNPISGHATLYWYQQILGQGPKLLIQFQNNGVVDDSQLPKDRFSAERLKGVDSTLKIQPAKLEDSAVYLCASSSPGVAGNTIYFGEGSWLTVV.

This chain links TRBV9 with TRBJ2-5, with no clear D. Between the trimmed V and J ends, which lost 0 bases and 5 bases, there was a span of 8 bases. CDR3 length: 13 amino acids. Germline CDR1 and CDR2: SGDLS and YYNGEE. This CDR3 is CASSVAGSETQYF. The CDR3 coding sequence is TGTGCCAGCAGCGTAGCTGGGTCGGAGACCCAGTACTTC.

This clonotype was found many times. The CDR3 loop is CASSPGTGGILAKNIQYF. In nucleotides, the CDR3 is TGTGCCAGCAGTCCCGGGACAGGGGGAATACTAGCCAAAAACATTCAGTACTTC. The J gene is TRBJ2-4, the V gene TRBV12-3 or TRBV12-4; TRBD1 agrees at 11 bases. The CDR3 consists of 18 residues. The junction had 9 bases not matched to a gene; V was cut back by 5 bases and J by 0 bases.

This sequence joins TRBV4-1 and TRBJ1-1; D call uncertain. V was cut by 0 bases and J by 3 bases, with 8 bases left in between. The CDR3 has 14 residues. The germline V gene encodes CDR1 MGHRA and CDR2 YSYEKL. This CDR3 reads CASSQEWRDTEAFF. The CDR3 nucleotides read TGCGCCAGCAGCCAAGAATGGCGGGACACTGAAGCTTTCTTT.

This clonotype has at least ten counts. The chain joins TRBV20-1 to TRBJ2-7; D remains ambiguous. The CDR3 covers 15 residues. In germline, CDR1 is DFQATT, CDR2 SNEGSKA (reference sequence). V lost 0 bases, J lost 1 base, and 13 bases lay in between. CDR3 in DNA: TGCAGTGCTAGAGATATAGTCGATGCGTCCTACGAGCAGTACTTC. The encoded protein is CSARDIVDASYEQYF.

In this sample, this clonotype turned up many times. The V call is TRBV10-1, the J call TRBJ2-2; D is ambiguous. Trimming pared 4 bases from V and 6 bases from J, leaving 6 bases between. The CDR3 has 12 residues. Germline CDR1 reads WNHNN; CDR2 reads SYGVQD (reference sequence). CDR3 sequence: CASSAGAGELFF. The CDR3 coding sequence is TGCGCCAGCAGTGCGGGTGCCGGGGAGCTGTTTTTT.

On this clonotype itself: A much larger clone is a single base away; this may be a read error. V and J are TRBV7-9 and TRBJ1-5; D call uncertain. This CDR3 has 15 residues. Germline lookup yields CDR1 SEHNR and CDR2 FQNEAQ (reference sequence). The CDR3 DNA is TGTGCCAGCAGCACCCCGGACCAGGACGATCAGCCCCAGCGTTTT. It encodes CASSTPDQDDQPQRF.

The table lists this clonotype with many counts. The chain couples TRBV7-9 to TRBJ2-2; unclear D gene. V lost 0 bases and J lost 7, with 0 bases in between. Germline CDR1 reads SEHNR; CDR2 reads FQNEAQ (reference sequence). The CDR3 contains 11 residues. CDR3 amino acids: CASSLAGELFF. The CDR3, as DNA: TGTGCCAGCAGCTTAGCCGGGGAGCTGTTTTTT.

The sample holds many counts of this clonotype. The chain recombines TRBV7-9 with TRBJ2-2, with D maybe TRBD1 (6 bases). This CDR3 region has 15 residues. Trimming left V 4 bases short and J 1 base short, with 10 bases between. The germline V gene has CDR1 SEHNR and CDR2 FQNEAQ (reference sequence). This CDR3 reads CASSSGDVNTGELFF. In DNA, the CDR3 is TGTGCCAGCAGCTCAGGGGATGTGAACACCGGGGAGCTGTTTTTT.

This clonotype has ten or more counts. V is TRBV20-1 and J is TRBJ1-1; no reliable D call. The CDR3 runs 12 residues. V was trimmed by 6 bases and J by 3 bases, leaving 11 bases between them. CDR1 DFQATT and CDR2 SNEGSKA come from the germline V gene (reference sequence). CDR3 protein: CSAKRPDTEAFF. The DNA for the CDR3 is TGCAGTGCAAAGAGGCCTGACACTGAAGCTTTCTTT.

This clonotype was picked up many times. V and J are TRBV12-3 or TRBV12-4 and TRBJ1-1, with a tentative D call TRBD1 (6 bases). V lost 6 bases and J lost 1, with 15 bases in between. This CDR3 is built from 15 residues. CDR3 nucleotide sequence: TGTGCCAGCAGCCGGGGGGGGGCCCCGAACACTGAAGCTTTCTTT. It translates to CASSRGGAPNTEAFF.

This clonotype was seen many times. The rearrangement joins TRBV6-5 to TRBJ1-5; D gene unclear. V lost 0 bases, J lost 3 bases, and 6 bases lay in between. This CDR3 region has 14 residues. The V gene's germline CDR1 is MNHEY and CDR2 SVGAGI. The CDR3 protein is CASSYSVSNQPQHF. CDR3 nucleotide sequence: TGTGCCAGCAGTTACTCGGTATCCAATCAGCCCCAGCATTTT.

The CDR3 loop reads CASSLKRLMGGRQGEYTEAFF. Here the CDR3 DNA reads TGTGCCAGCAGCTTAAAACGGCTCATGGGGGGGAGACAGGGAGAGTACACTGAAGCTTTCTTT. J is TRBJ1-1 and V is TRBV7-2, with TRBD1 identical over 7 bases. J lost 3 bases, V lost 2 bases, and 24 bases had no gene match. The CDR3 is made up of 21 amino acids. The germline V gene encodes CDR1 SGHTA and CDR2 FQGNSA.

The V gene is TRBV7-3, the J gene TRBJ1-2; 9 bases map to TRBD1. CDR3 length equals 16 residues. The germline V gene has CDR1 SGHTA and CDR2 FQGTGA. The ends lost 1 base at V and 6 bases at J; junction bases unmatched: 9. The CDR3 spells CASSLMTGTGMNGYTF. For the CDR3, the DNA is TGTGCCAGCAGCTTAATGACCGGGACAGGGATGAATGGCTACACCTTC. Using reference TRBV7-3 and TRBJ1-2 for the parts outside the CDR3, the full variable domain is GAGVSQTPSNKVTEKGKYVELRCDPISGHTALYWYRQSLGQGPEFLIYFQGTGAADDSGLPNDRFFAVRPEGSVSTLKIQRTERGDSAVYLCASSLMTGTGMNGYTFGSGTRLTVV.

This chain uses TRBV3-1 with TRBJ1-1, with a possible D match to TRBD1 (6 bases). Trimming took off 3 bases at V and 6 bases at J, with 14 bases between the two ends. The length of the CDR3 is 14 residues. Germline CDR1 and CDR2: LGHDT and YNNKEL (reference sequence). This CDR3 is CASSQAGELAEAFF. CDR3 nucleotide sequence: TGTGCCAGCAGCCAGGCAGGGGAGTTGGCTGAAGCTTTCTTT.